One and the same sample provided the 30 T cell receptor beta chains below, sequenced in a study of blood T cell repertoires in COVID-19. The data were produced by immunoSEQ multiplex PCR, yet TCRdb's version contains in-frame clones alone and is incomplete. The table lists 300,000 to 450,000 clones, approximately 89% of them singletons. The material sequenced was PBMCs or T cells enriched from blood (not recorded which). The receptor source for this set is a man aged 40-50 years in a cohort exposed to, infected with or recovered from COVID-19 (not recorded which).

This clone appeared once. CDR3 nucleotide sequence: TGTGCCAGCTCGTACTTCGACAGCTCTAATTCACCCCTCCACTTT. Its protein product is CASSYFDSSNSPLHF. This chain links TRBV18 with TRBJ1-6; D perhaps matches TRBD1 (5 bases). In germline, CDR1 is KGHSH, CDR2 LQKENI. V dropped 6 bases and J dropped 6 bases, with 15 bases sitting between them. The CDR3 runs to 15 residues. The whole variable domain, filled in from reference TRBV18 and TRBJ1-6, reads NAGVMQNPRHLVRRRGQEARLRCSPMKGHSHVYWYRQLPEEGLKFMVYLQKENIIDESGMPKERFSAEFPKEGPSILRIQQVVRGDSAAYFCASSYFDSSNSPLHFGNGTRLTVT.

This clone has a single count. This sequence joins TRBV28 and TRBJ2-2, with TRBD2 matching 11 bases. Germline trimming cut 7 bases from V and 1 base from J; bases unmatched to any gene: 11. In germline, CDR1 is MDHEN, CDR2 SYDVKM. CDR3 length: 18 residues. CDR3 amino acids: CASKASLAGGRNTGELFF. Here the CDR3 DNA reads TGTGCCAGCAAAGCAAGCCTAGCGGGAGGTCGGAACACCGGGGAGCTGTTTTTT.

The CDR3 protein is CASSVTGSMNTEAFF. CDR3 sequence (DNA): TGTGCCAGCAGCGTGACAGGCAGCATGAACACTGAAGCTTTCTTT. V gene TRBV5-4 combines with J gene TRBJ1-1; D is perhaps TRBD1 (6 bases). V lost 4 bases to trimming and J lost 0 bases, with 13 bases between them. Looked up from germline, CDR1 is SGHNT and CDR2 is YYREEE (reference sequence). The CDR3 runs to 15 residues.

The genes are TRBV19 and TRBJ2-2; 9 nucleotides agree with TRBD1. The germline V gene has CDR1 LNHDA and CDR2 SQIVND (reference sequence). V was clipped by 5 bases and J by 7 bases; unmatched bases: 8. This CDR3 is built from 15 residues. Written as DNA, the CDR3 is TGTGCCAGTAGTCACCCGGGACAGGGCGGCGGGGAGCTGTTTTTT. Protein: CASSHPGQGGGELFF. Supplemented by reference TRBV19 and TRBJ2-2, the full variable domain reads DGGITQSPKYLFRKEGQNVTLSCEQNLNHDAMYWYRQDPGQGLRLIYYSQIVNDFQKGDIAEGYSVSREKKESFPLTVTSAQKNPTAFYLCASSHPGQGGGELFFGEGSRLTVL.

The chain combines TRBV15 with TRBJ2-1; D uncertain. The CDR3 extends over 14 amino acids. Per germline, CDR1 LNHNV and CDR2 YYDKDF (reference sequence). Trimming removed 0 bases from V and 9 bases from J, with 12 bases in between. The chain's CDR3 is CATSRDPSRSEQFF. DNA of the CDR3: TGTGCCACCAGCAGAGATCCTAGTCGCTCTGAGCAGTTCTTC. Full variable domain (rest looked up from reference TRBV15 and TRBJ2-1): DAMVIQNPRYQVTQFGKPVTLSCSQTLNHNVMYWYQQKSSQAPKLLFHYYDKDFNNEADTPDNFQSRRPNTSFCFLDIRSPGLGDTAMYLCATSRDPSRSEQFFGPGTRLTVL.

V gene TRBV19 combines with J gene TRBJ2-3; D possibly corresponds to TRBD1 (7 bases). CDR1 and CDR2 from the germline V gene are LNHDA and SQIVND (reference sequence). V dropped 6 bases and J dropped 4 bases, with 17 bases sitting between them. This CDR3 region has 15 residues. CDR3 loop: CASRLHRGGADTQYF. CDR3 DNA: TGTGCCAGTAGACTCCACAGGGGAGGAGCAGATACGCAGTATTTT.

The chain links TRBV19 to TRBJ2-2; 12 bases align to TRBD2. CDR1 LNHDA and CDR2 SQIVND come from the germline V gene (reference sequence). The CDR3 has 17 amino acids. Germline trimming cut 0 bases from V and 7 bases from J; bases unmatched to any gene: 6. The CDR3 sequence is CASSIDLLAGGYGELFF. The CDR3 bases are TGTGCCAGTAGTATAGATCTCCTAGCGGGAGGGTACGGGGAGCTGTTTTTT.

The CDR3 protein is CASSPPTSAYNEQFF. The CDR3 DNA follows: TGTGCCAGCTCACCACCGACTAGCGCCTACAATGAGCAGTTCTTC. The V call is TRBV18, the J call TRBJ2-1; TRBD2 matches at 8 bases. Losses at the gene ends were 0 bases for V and 2 bases for J; bases not matched to a gene: 0. CDR3 length: 15 amino acids. Germline values: CDR1 KGHSH, CDR2 LQKENI. Full variable domain (remainder filled in from reference TRBV18 and TRBJ2-1): NAGVMQNPRHLVRRRGQEARLRCSPMKGHSHVYWYRQLPEEGLKFMVYLQKENIIDESGMPKERFSAEFPKEGPSILRIQQVVRGDSAAYFCASSPPTSAYNEQFFGPGTRLTVL.

This sequence joins TRBV30 and TRBJ2-7; 7 bases are a match to TRBD1. This CDR3 spans 11 amino acids. Germline V lookup: CDR1 GTSNPN, CDR2 SVGIG (reference sequence). J lost 11 bases, V lost 0 bases, and 4 bases had no gene match. The CDR3 reads CAWSVNDREYF. The CDR3 coding sequence is TGTGCCTGGAGTGTAAACGACAGGGAGTACTTC.

The chain links TRBV5-1 to TRBJ1-3; maybe TRBD1 (5 bases). This CDR3 is built from 16 residues. CDR1 SGHRS and CDR2 YFSETQ come from the germline V gene. V was shortened by 4 bases and J by 0 bases, with 14 bases between the two germline ends. The CDR3 loop is CASSPGLIYSGNTIYF. CDR3 sequence (DNA): TGCGCCAGCAGCCCGGGACTTATCTACTCTGGAAACACCATATATTTT.

This chain uses TRBV3-1 (or the pseudogene TRBV3-2) with TRBJ1-5, with D possibly TRBD1 on 5 matching bases. The CDR3 is 14 amino acids. The germline CDR1 and CDR2 sequences are LGHDT and YNNKEL (reference sequence). Trimming cost V 1 base and J 3 bases, with 7 bases left between them. CDR3 in amino acids: CASSQAGSNQPQHF. In nucleotides, the CDR3 is TGTGCCAGCAGCCAAGCAGGGTCCAATCAGCCCCAGCATTTT.

This chain uses TRBV10-3 with TRBJ1-5, with TRBD1 matching 8 bases. The CDR3 has 15 amino acids. Germline V CDR1 and CDR2: ENHRY, SYGVKD. With V trimmed by 6 bases and J by 4 bases, 8 bases remained unmatched. CDR3: CAIRETGDVNQPQHF. The CDR3 region has the DNA TGTGCCATCAGGGAGACAGGGGACGTTAATCAGCCCCAGCATTTT.

This chain uses TRBV30 with TRBJ1-5; D not resolved. Trimming cost V 4 bases and J 6 bases, with 13 bases left between them. This CDR3 has 13 amino acids. From germline, CDR1 is GTSNPN and CDR2 SVGIG (reference sequence). The CDR3: CAWTRERGQPQHF. The CDR3 DNA reads TGTGCCTGGACACGGGAACGGGGTCAGCCCCAGCATTTT.

Only one count was recorded for this clone. The chain links TRBV7-2 to TRBJ2-1, with D possibly TRBD2 on 6 matching bases. Germline CDR1 SGHTA, CDR2 FQGNSA. V lost 3 bases, J lost 8 bases, and 14 bases lay in between. This CDR3 contains 14 residues. The CDR3 loop is CASSLQDGRYEQFF. CDR3 coding DNA: TGTGCCAGCAGCTTGCAAGACGGGAGATATGAGCAGTTCTTC.

The chain carries TRBV4-1 and TRBJ1-1; 7 nucleotides match TRBD1. Germline V CDR1 and CDR2: MGHRA, YSYEKL. V lost 0 bases, J lost 1 base, and 8 bases stayed unmatched. The CDR3 runs 17 residues. The CDR3, as DNA: TGCGCCAGCAGCCAAGAGAGAAGGGGGCAGACGAACACTGAAGCTTTCTTT. Its translation: CASSQERRGQTNTEAFF.

A single count supports this clone. This chain uses TRBV27 with TRBJ1-5, with D unresolved. The V end lost 6 bases, the J end lost 2 bases, and 17 bases lay between the germline ends. Germline V CDR1 and CDR2: MNHEY, SMNVEV (reference sequence). The CDR3 consists of 16 residues. CDR3 sequence reads: CASRSLEGWGNQPQHF. DNA of the CDR3: TGTGCCAGCAGGTCACTAGAGGGTTGGGGCAATCAGCCCCAGCATTTT.

The chain couples TRBV19 to TRBJ1-5, with D tentatively TRBD1 (6 bases). Germline CDR1 LNHDA, CDR2 SQIVND (reference sequence). V was shortened by 7 bases and J by 0 bases, with 16 bases between the two germline ends. CDR3 length: 16 residues. In nucleotides, the CDR3 is TGTGCCAGTAATATCGACAGGACCCCTAGCAATCAGCCCCAGCATTTT. This gives the protein CASNIDRTPSNQPQHF.

This clone was seen only once. This chain connects TRBV29-1 to TRBJ2-7; tentative D call: TRBD2 (6 bases). V lost 6 bases, J lost 6 bases, and 12 bases lay in between. Germline V gene data show CDR1 as SQVTM and CDR2 as ANQGSEA. The CDR3 totals 11 residues. CDR3 coding DNA: TGCAGCGTCACCAGGGAGGCCGAGCAGTACTTC. This gives the protein CSVTREAEQYF.

V usage is TRBV19 and J usage is TRBJ1-1; TRBD1 aligns across 7 bases. Trimming cost V 6 bases and J 5 bases; bases outside gene matches: 12. The germline CDR1 and CDR2 sequences are LNHDA and SQIVND (reference sequence). CDR3 length equals 15 residues. The DNA for the CDR3 is TGTGCCAGTAGAGAATTCGGGACAGAAGATACTGAAGCTTTCTTT. It codes for CASREFGTEDTEAFF.

The chain employs TRBV6-5 and TRBJ1-2; 8 bases align to TRBD1. Trimming cost V 6 bases and J 4 bases; bases outside gene matches: 4. Germline V gene data show CDR1 as MNHEY and CDR2 as SVGAGI. There are 13 residues in the CDR3. The CDR3 loop is CASRSDRVYGYTF. The DNA of the CDR3 is TGTGCCAGCAGGTCGGACAGGGTCTATGGCTACACCTTC.

This sequence joins TRBV5-1 and TRBJ2-7, with D maybe TRBD2 (6 bases). V lost 3 bases, J lost 2 bases, and 12 bases lay in between. Germline V CDR1 and CDR2: SGHRS, YFSETQ. The CDR3 has 14 residues. This CDR3 is CASSSGDVPYEQYF. The CDR3 coding sequence is TGCGCCAGCAGCTCGGGGGACGTCCCCTACGAGCAGTACTTC. The variable domain in full, with the rest retrieved from reference TRBV5-1 and TRBJ2-7, is KAGVTQTPRYLIKTRGQQVTLSCSPISGHRSVSWYQQTPGQGLQFLFEYFSETQRNKGNFPGRFSGRQFSNSRSEMNVSTLELGDSALYLCASSSGDVPYEQYFGPGTRLTVT.

In its sample, this clone was seen once. V gene TRBV6-5 combines with J gene TRBJ1-5; 10 bases match TRBD1. Germline loops: CDR1 MNHEY, CDR2 SVGAGI. The V segment lost 5 bases and the J segment 6 bases; nucleotides outside the gene matches: 4. The CDR3 contains 14 residues. In DNA form, the CDR3 reads TGTGCCAGCAGTCACGGGGACAGGGGTCAGCCCCAGCATTTT. This encodes CASSHGDRGQPQHF.

This chain joins TRBV27 and TRBJ1-2; 9 bases fit TRBD1. Germline V CDR1 and CDR2: MNHEY, SMNVEV (reference sequence). The CDR3 sequence is 16 residues long. J gave up 7 bases and V 5 bases, and 14 bases lay outside the gene matches. CDR3 residues: CASSPYTGGAWGGYTF. The CDR3 DNA is TGTGCCAGCAGTCCATATACAGGGGGCGCTTGGGGTGGCTACACCTTC.

This clone was detected only a few times. The rearrangement links TRBV5-5 to TRBJ1-5; TRBD1 is a possible D gene (5 bases). CDR1 and CDR2 (germline): SGHKS, YYEKEE (reference sequence). Trimming left V 0 bases short and J 7 bases short, with 14 bases between. The CDR3 loop spans 15 amino acids. CDR3 nucleotide sequence: TGTGCCAGCAGCTTGGCCGCGGAGCAGGGACAGCCCCAGCATTTT. Its translation is CASSLAAEQGQPQHF.

This clone was detected only once. The chain links TRBV11-2 to TRBJ2-7; D remains unclear. This CDR3 is 13 amino acids long. Per the germline V gene, CDR1 is SGHAT and CDR2 is FQNNGV. V lost 6 bases to trimming and J lost 5 bases, with 14 bases between them. The CDR3: CASRNHKTHEQYF. The DNA of the CDR3 is TGTGCCAGCAGGAACCACAAAACCCACGAGCAGTACTTC.

This clone has just one count. V is TRBV5-5 and J is TRBJ1-3; 8 nucleotides line up with TRBD1. V gave up 0 bases and J gave up 0 bases; unmatched junction bases: 5. This CDR3 spans 17 amino acids. Germline V gene data show CDR1 as SGHKS and CDR2 as YYEKEE (reference sequence). This CDR3 is CASSLGGTGNSGNTIYF. The DNA of the CDR3 is TGTGCCAGCAGCTTGGGTGGGACAGGAAACTCTGGAAACACCATATATTTT.

The chain has TRBV5-1 and TRBJ2-3, with D possibly matching TRBD1 (7 bases). V was pared by 0 bases and J by 0 bases, with 11 bases between. CDR1 is SGHRS and CDR2 is YFSETQ in the germline V gene. The CDR3 is 16 amino acids. The CDR3 spells CASSLAGGGSTDTQYF. CDR3 DNA: TGCGCCAGCAGCTTGGCCGGAGGGGGCAGCACAGATACGCAGTATTTT.

V is TRBV5-1 and J is TRBJ1-6; 7 bases align to TRBD1. The CDR3 runs 14 residues. CDR1 SGHRS and CDR2 YFSETQ come from the germline V gene. Trimming cost V 1 base and J 8 bases; bases outside gene matches: 3. CDR3 in amino acids: CASSLSRGYSPLHF. DNA of the CDR3: TGCGCCAGCAGCTTGAGCAGGGGGTATTCACCCCTCCACTTT. The full variable domain, in which reference TRBV5-1 and TRBJ1-6 provide the parts outside the CDR3, is KAGVTQTPRYLIKTRGQQVTLSCSPISGHRSVSWYQQTPGQGLQFLFEYFSETQRNKGNFPGRFSGRQFSNSRSEMNVSTLELGDSALYLCASSLSRGYSPLHFGNGTRLTVT.

The J gene is TRBJ2-7, the V gene TRBV30; 9 nucleotides match TRBD1. V shed 4 bases and J 5 bases; nucleotides not matched to a gene: 3. Germline loops: CDR1 GTSNPN, CDR2 SVGIG (reference sequence). This CDR3 region has 12 residues. The CDR3 is CAWKDRGDEQYF. The CDR3 DNA reads TGTGCCTGGAAGGACAGGGGCGACGAGCAGTACTTC.

This clone was recorded once. The rearrangement links TRBV9 to TRBJ2-5, with D possibly TRBD2 on 6 matching bases. Trimming removed 2 bases from V and 1 base from J, with 12 bases in between. The CDR3 runs 15 residues. Germline-derived CDR1 and CDR2 are SGDLS and YYNGEE. In DNA form, the CDR3 reads TGTGCCAGCAGCGTGGGTCGCGGGACCCAAGAGACCCAGTACTTC. Residues: CASSVGRGTQETQYF.